One and the same sample provided the 11 T cell receptor beta chains below, sequenced in a study of T cells after yellow fever vaccination. One entry per CDR3 protein, called by TCRdb with MiXCR from the 5' RACE reads. The table includes 400,000 to 650,000 distinct CDR3 sequences, about a fifth detected once. Sequencing used PBMCs, obtained approximately 22 days after the first yellow fever vaccination. The receptor set was obtained from a man aged 18 to 30 who received the YFV17D yellow fever vaccine.

The rearrangement uses TRBV18 and TRBJ1-4; a possible D gene is TRBD1 (5 bases). Trimming took 2 bases from V and 4 from J, leaving 8 bases between them. This CDR3 region has 14 residues. The germline V gene encodes CDR1 KGHSH and CDR2 LQKENI. The CDR3 is CASSPRDGNEKLFF. CDR3 nucleotides: TGTGCCAGCTCACCAAGGGACGGTAATGAAAAACTGTTTTTT.

The chain carries TRBV7-2 and TRBJ2-5; the match to TRBD1 covers 8 bases. There are 14 residues in the CDR3. Germline CDR1 SGHTA, CDR2 FQGNSA. With 6 bases clipped from V and 5 bases from J, the junction kept 8 bases outside the gene matches. The CDR3 sequence is CASSYDRGSETQYF. The CDR3 nucleotides read TGTGCCAGCAGTTACGACAGGGGTTCGGAGACCCAGTACTTC.

This clonotype was seen once. The chain has TRBV5-1 and TRBJ2-3; maybe TRBD2 (5 bases). V lost 7 bases and J 2 bases, leaving 11 bases between the germline ends. Looked up from germline, CDR1 is SGHRS and CDR2 is YFSETQ. This CDR3 spans 13 amino acids. Written as DNA, the CDR3 is TGCGCCAGCCTTAGCCGGGACACAGATACGCAGTATTTT. It is translated as CASLSRDTDTQYF.

This chain links TRBV18 with TRBJ2-5; the match to TRBD1 covers 7 bases. With 2 bases clipped from V and 4 bases from J, the junction kept 7 bases outside the gene matches. CDR3 length equals 15 residues. Germline CDR1 reads KGHSH; CDR2 reads LQKENI. The DNA for the CDR3 is TGTGCCAGCTCACCAGACAGGGCCATGGTAGAGACCCAGTACTTC. Its translation: CASSPDRAMVETQYF.

This clonotype has ten or more counts. This chain joins TRBV6-1 and TRBJ2-3; D tentatively fits TRBD1 or TRBD2 (5 bases each). The V gene's germline CDR1 is MNHNS and CDR2 SASEGT. The germline V and J ends were trimmed by 5 bases and 2 bases, with 8 bases remaining between them. The CDR3 has 13 residues. This CDR3 is CASSPGPTDTQYF. In DNA, the CDR3 is TGTGCCAGCAGTCCGGGGCCCACAGATACGCAGTATTTT.

The chain has TRBV27 and TRBJ2-6; D might be TRBD1 (7 bases). With 2 bases removed from V and 2 bases from J, the gap between germline ends came to 16 bases. Germline lookup yields CDR1 MNHEY and CDR2 SMNVEV (reference sequence). The CDR3 has 18 amino acids. In DNA, the CDR3 is TGTGCCAGCAGTTTACAGGGGGGCGCAGAAGCTGGGGCCAACGTCCTGACTTTC. Translation gives CASSLQGGAEAGANVLTF.

This clonotype was picked up a small number of times. The rearrangement joins TRBV5-1 to TRBJ2-1; 10 positions agree with TRBD2. In germline, CDR1 is SGHRS, CDR2 YFSETQ. With 5 bases clipped from V and 9 bases from J, the junction kept 8 bases outside the gene matches. The CDR3 has 14 residues. The CDR3 DNA reads TGCGCCAGCAGTATCAGCGGGGGGGCCCCTGAGCAGTTCTTC. Translation gives CASSISGGAPEQFF.

The rearrangement uses TRBV19 and TRBJ2-1, with D maybe TRBD2 (6 bases). Trimming removed 1 base at V and 7 bases at J, with 17 bases between. The CDR3 is 16 residues long. Per germline, CDR1 LNHDA and CDR2 SQIVND (reference sequence). DNA for the CDR3: TGTGCCAGTAGTATAGCGACTTCGGCGGGGTGGAATGAGCAGTTCTTC. Translation: CASSIATSAGWNEQFF.

The chain recombines TRBV30 with TRBJ2-1; the D call may be TRBD1 or TRBD2 (5 bases each). Germline V lookup: CDR1 GTSNPN, CDR2 SVGIG (reference sequence). Trimming took off 0 bases at V and 2 bases at J, with 8 bases between the two ends. The CDR3 totals 14 residues. The CDR3 here is CAWSVVGAYNEQFF. CDR3 sequence (DNA): TGTGCCTGGAGTGTAGTGGGGGCCTACAATGAGCAGTTCTTC.

This chain uses TRBV12-3 or TRBV12-4 with TRBJ1-2; the D is unclear. The CDR3 covers 12 residues. V was clipped by 3 bases and J by 4 bases, with 6 bases between them. CDR3 amino acids: CASSFYSYGYTF. As DNA, the CDR3 is TGTGCCAGCAGTTTTTACAGCTATGGCTACACCTTC.

The J gene is TRBJ2-5, the V gene TRBV11-1, with a weak D call TRBD2 (6 bases). The germline V and J ends were trimmed by 5 bases and 1 base, with 14 bases remaining between them. Per germline, CDR1 SGHAT and CDR2 FQDESV (reference sequence). CDR3 size: 15 residues. CDR3 sequence reads: CASSVPGEAQETQYF. CDR3 DNA sequence: TGTGCCAGCAGCGTTCCGGGGGAGGCCCAAGAGACCCAGTACTTC.